These 18 T cell receptor beta chains were sequenced from one sample in a study of naive and memory T cell subsets. The beta constant-region primer was an equimolar mix of two oligonucleotides covering TRBC1 and TRBC2. MiXCR was run by TCRdb on the UMI-ligation and nested PCR reads, yielding one entry per CDR3 protein. The data hold about 90,000 distinct CDR3 sequences, with 7% to 8% observed a single time. Sequencing was performed on central memory CD4+ T cells from blood. The receptors originated from a human donor in good health.

This clonotype was seen a few times. This sequence joins TRBV12-3 or TRBV12-4 and TRBJ2-1; D unresolved. This CDR3 contains 14 residues. V dropped 6 bases and J dropped 0 bases, with 9 bases sitting between them. DNA for the CDR3: TGTGCCAGCAGGGGGATCAGCTCCTACAATGAGCAGTTCTTC. Translation: CASRGISSYNEQFF.

This chain uses TRBV2 with TRBJ2-2; no clear D. Germline V gene lookup returns CDR1 SNHLY and CDR2 FYNNEI. The CDR3 extends over 13 amino acids. Between the trimmed V and J ends, which lost 8 bases and 7 bases, there was a span of 14 bases. CDR3 nucleotide sequence: TGTGCCAGCGGCATTAGCAGCTACGGGGAGCTGTTTTTT. This sequence encodes CASGISSYGELFF.

About this clonotype itself: Just one base apart from a much larger clone, this may be a read error. The J gene is TRBJ2-7, the V gene TRBV11-3; no firm D call. Germline loops: CDR1 SGHNT, CDR2 YENEEA. This CDR3 is 12 amino acids long. The chain's CDR3 is CASRLENYRRYF. CDR3 nucleotides: TGTGCCAGCAGATTAGAAAACTACCGTCGGTACTTC.

This clonotype was detected many times. This chain connects TRBV20-1 to TRBJ1-4, with TRBD1 as a possible D gene (6 bases). CDR3 size: 12 residues. V lost 6 bases, J lost 10 bases, and 15 bases lay in between. Germline CDR1 DFQATT, CDR2 SNEGSKA (reference sequence). The CDR3 loop reads CSASPGHRKLFF. The CDR3 bases are TGCAGTGCCTCCCCGGGACACCGAAAACTGTTTTTT.

This clonotype was seen only a few times. The J gene is TRBJ2-7, the V gene TRBV2, with 7 positions matching TRBD1. Germline assignment: CDR1 SNHLY and CDR2 FYNNEI. The CDR3 is 13 residues long. The trim removed 7 bases at V and 3 bases at J, leaving 6 bases unmatched. The CDR3 region is CASIRGTLYEQYF. The DNA of the CDR3 is TGTGCCAGCATCAGGGGGACGCTCTACGAGCAGTACTTC.

CDR3 protein: CASSNRGQGSYNEQFF. The CDR3 DNA is TGTGCCAGCAGCAATAGGGGACAGGGGTCCTACAATGAGCAGTTCTTC. The chain links TRBV6-2 or TRBV6-3 to TRBJ2-1; 10 bases fit TRBD1. The CDR3 is made up of 16 amino acids. Germline CDR1 MNHEY, CDR2 SVGEGT. Trimming removed 6 bases from V and 1 base from J; junction bases left unmatched: 6.

This clonotype was observed many times. The rearrangement uses TRBV12-3 or TRBV12-4 and TRBJ1-2; 9 nucleotides agree with TRBD1. V lost 2 bases, J lost 6 bases, and 10 bases stayed unmatched. The CDR3 length is 16 residues. The CDR3 loop reads CASSLIQGARWDGYTF. Written as DNA, the CDR3 is TGTGCCAGCAGTTTAATACAGGGGGCGCGATGGGATGGCTACACCTTC.

In its sample, this clonotype was seen many times. The genes are TRBV7-9 and TRBJ2-5; D is possibly TRBD1 (6 bases). The V gene lost 6 bases and the J gene lost 4 bases, with 18 bases spanning the gap. The CDR3 totals 15 residues. Germline values: CDR1 SEHNR, CDR2 FQNEAQ (reference sequence). The CDR3 DNA reads TGTGCCAGCAGTAAGGGGGAGCAGGGGCCAGAGACCCAGTACTTC. Amino acid sequence: CASSKGEQGPETQYF.

Relative to its sample, this clonotype is medium-sized. CDR3 sequence (DNA): TGCAGTGCTAGATTAGCGGGGGGGCAAGATACGCAGTATTTT. Translating it yields CSARLAGGQDTQYF. The genes are TRBV20-1 and TRBJ2-3; 11 bases align to TRBD2. CDR1 is DFQATT, CDR2 SNEGSKA, per germline (reference sequence). V lost 2 bases to trimming and J lost 5 bases; unmatched junction nucleotides: 3. The CDR3 spans 14 residues.

This clonotype was seen repeatedly, ten times or more. The chain recombines TRBV5-5 with TRBJ1-6, with D uncertain. V was pared by 0 bases and J by 7 bases, with 5 bases between. The CDR3 runs to 13 residues. Germline CDR1 and CDR2: SGHKS and YYEKEE (reference sequence). CDR3 nucleotide sequence: TGTGCCAGCAGCTTGGGGGGAAATTCACCCCTCCACTTT. It is translated as CASSLGGNSPLHF.

The chain recombines TRBV29-1 with TRBJ2-5; 7 bases align to TRBD2. The CDR3 has 14 amino acids. Trimming cost V 8 bases and J 4 bases; bases outside gene matches: 13. Germline V gene data show CDR1 as SQVTM and CDR2 as ANQGSEA. The CDR3 is CSTGEGKSGETQYF. CDR3 coding DNA: TGCAGCACGGGGGAGGGGAAAAGTGGAGAGACCCAGTACTTC.

This clonotype was observed many times. V usage is TRBV6-2 or TRBV6-3 and J usage is TRBJ2-3; 8 nucleotides line up with TRBD2. This CDR3 region has 15 residues. V was pared by 7 bases and J by 4 bases, with 10 bases of the junction left unmatched. CDR1 MNHEY and CDR2 SVGEGT come from the germline V gene. In nucleotides, the CDR3 is TGTGCCAGCACTCAAGCGGGGGCCGGGGCAGATACGCAGTATTTT. Amino acid sequence: CASTQAGAGADTQYF.

This chain uses TRBV18 with TRBJ2-7, with 14 bases lining up with TRBD2. CDR3 length: 17 residues. With 8 bases clipped from V and 5 bases from J, the junction kept 14 bases outside the gene matches. The germline CDR1 and CDR2 sequences are KGHSH and LQKENI. The CDR3 DNA follows: TGTGCCAGCGCCCGGGACAGTGGGACTAGCGGGAGTAACGAGCAGTACTTC. It translates to CASARDSGTSGSNEQYF.

This clonotype was counted between two and nine times. This chain links TRBV29-1 with TRBJ1-5; D uncertain. Germline loops: CDR1 SQVTM, CDR2 ANQGSEA. Between the trimmed V and J ends, which lost 4 bases and 0 bases, there was a span of 7 bases. The CDR3 length is 13 residues. The chain's CDR3 is CSVVTNSNQPQHF. The DNA for the CDR3 is TGCAGCGTTGTCACTAATAGCAATCAGCCCCAGCATTTT.

The chain recombines TRBV7-9 with TRBJ1-4, with 7 bases aligning to TRBD1. The ends lost 2 bases at V and 5 bases at J; junction bases unmatched: 8. There are 16 residues in the CDR3. From germline, CDR1 is SEHNR and CDR2 FQNEAQ (reference sequence). The CDR3 DNA sequence: TGTGCCAGCAGCTTACGGCGGACAGGAGGAAATGAAAAACTGTTTTTT. Its translation is CASSLRRTGGNEKLFF.

This clonotype appeared many times. Relative to the germline gene, one junction end is altered; a read error may explain this. This chain connects TRBV20-1 to TRBJ2-7, with TRBD2 as a possible D gene (5 bases). Germline assignment: CDR1 DFQATT and CDR2 SNEGSKA (reference sequence). The CDR3 runs 15 residues. This CDR3 is CSASRSGSVSSEQYF. CDR3 DNA: TGCAGTGCTAGCCGAAGCGGTAGCGTGTCCTCCGAGCAGTACTTC.

This clonotype occurred many times. The chain uses TRBV3-1 and TRBJ1-3; tentative D call: TRBD1 (6 bases). The CDR3 has 16 amino acids. The germline V gene encodes CDR1 LGHDT and CDR2 YNNKEL (reference sequence). Trimming left V 0 bases short and J 4 bases short, with 13 bases between. CDR3 coding DNA: TGTGCCAGCAGCCAAGAATCGGGGGCGAGAGGAAACACCATATATTTT. Amino acid sequence: CASSQESGARGNTIYF.

There are many counts of this clonotype. V usage is TRBV12-3 or TRBV12-4 and J usage is TRBJ1-2; TRBD1 might be the D (6 bases). The CDR3 runs to 15 residues. V gave up 7 bases and J gave up 7 bases, with 22 bases separating them. As DNA, the CDR3 is TGTGCCAGCACCGGGGGGGGCAGTCGGACTTCTGGCTACACCTTC. The encoded protein is CASTGGGSRTSGYTF.